This T cell receptor (beta chain) derives from a study of CD8 T cells in ankylosing spondylitis. General study points: Within matched ankylosing spondylitis synovial fluid, disease-linked clones were reportedly significantly enriched. In ankylosing spondylitis blood, a motif of roughly eight highly homologous TCR beta variants appeared characteristic.

Molecular-barcoded quantitative 5'-RACE produced these TCR beta libraries. TCRdb re-derived calls from the 5' RACE reads in MiXCR, one entry per CDR3 protein. Of some 180,000 distinct CDR3 sequences listed, around a sixth are singletons. The V gene lost 5 bases and the J gene lost 2 bases, with 16 bases spanning the gap. Germline V gene lookup returns CDR1 SGHVS and CDR2 FQNEAQ. The length of the CDR3 is 15 residues. This clonotype was recorded at least ten times. What it binds is not known. This receptor was identified in a male donor aged 10-30 years with ankylosing spondylitis or in good health (not recorded which). The chain links TRBV7-8 to TRBJ2-7; tentative D call: TRBD2 (6 bases). The source material was blood, either unsorted or a sorted T cell fraction (not recorded which). CDR3 in DNA: TGTGCCAGCAGCGTCGGGACTGCGGTCCCCTACGAGCAGTACTTC. Amino acids: CASSVGTAVPYEQYF. Using reference TRBV7-8 and TRBJ2-7 for the parts outside the CDR3, the full variable domain is GAGVSQSPRYKVAKRGQDVALRCDPISGHVSLFWYQQALGQGPEFLTYFQNEAQLDKSGLPSDRFFAERPEGSVSTLKIQRTQQEDSAVYLCASSVGTAVPYEQYFGPGTRLTVT.